This T cell receptor (beta chain) was captured by sequencing in a study of blood T cell repertoires in COVID-19. On the study more broadly: The analysed material was cDNA or gDNA that came from T cells, B-cell-depleted T cells, or PBMCs.

With V trimmed by 4 bases and J by 5 bases, 8 bases remained unmatched. This CDR3 is 13 amino acids long. CDR1 and CDR2 (germline): SQVTM, ANQGSEA. Those enrolled in Seattle joined during active infection and were followed longitudinally afterward. Source study methods: Using reference gene primer amplification, nucleated cell counts were estimated. Sequencing used immunoSEQ multiplex PCR; TCRdb keeps in-frame clones, though not all of them. Clone size and the V and J calls come from that table; the DNA yielded D and trimming. The sample records 30,000 or so clones, approximately 85% being singletons.

Sequencing used peripheral blood. The chain joins TRBV29-1 to TRBJ2-7; 7 bases are a match to TRBD1. This receptor was taken from a woman of 80 years or more with COVID-19, enrolled during active disease. The CDR3 loop reads CSVVTGKGHEQYF. CDR3 in DNA: TGCAGCGTTGTGACAGGGAAGGGCCACGAGCAGTACTTC.